This TCR beta chain originates from a study of control samples from healthy donors and cancer patients. Germline loops: CDR1 ENHRY, CDR2 SYGVKD. The CDR3 extends over 13 amino acids. Trimming cost V 10 bases and J 1 base; bases outside gene matches: 3. Profiled with immunoSEQ multiplex PCR; TCRdb holds only in-frame clones, not every one. The sample lists approximately 84,000 clones, approximately 78% seen once, with over 7.5% in the top ten. The clonotype originates from a woman aged 60-75 years in good health. J is TRBJ2-2 and V is TRBV10-3, with 7 bases fitting TRBD2. Material: blood. The CDR3 nucleotides are TGTGCCACCCGGGGGGTGAACACCGGGGAGCTGTTTTTT. This codes for CATRGVNTGELFF.